This paragraph covers one TCR beta chain sequence. V shed 5 bases, J shed 5 bases, and the junction held 4 bases outside the gene matches. There are 13 residues in the CDR3. Per germline, CDR1 SNHLY and CDR2 FYNNEI. The protocol was immunoSEQ multiplex PCR, while the TCRdb copy is restricted to in-frame clones and leaves out a portion. The top ten clones hold 2.3% of a sample with a few hundred thousand clones, around 87% of them seen once. This specimen belongs to a study of blood T cell repertoires in COVID-19. About the research overall: T cells, B-cell-depleted T cells, or PBMCs provided the cDNA or gDNA that served as material.

Material for sequencing was peripheral blood. The chain links TRBV2 to TRBJ1-1; 8 bases are a match to TRBD1. The sequence came from a woman in her forties or fifties with acute or convalescent COVID-19. The CDR3 protein is CASSSDRETEAFF. CDR3 DNA: TGTGCCAGCAGTTCGGACAGGGAGACTGAAGCTTTCTTT.